Listed below are T cell receptor beta chains from one sample, sequenced in a study of blood T cells in healthy people across ages. TCRdb reprocessed the 5' RACE reads via MiXCR and lists one record per CDR3 protein. Of about 640,000 distinct CDR3 sequences in the sample, roughly 31% are singletons; the top ten hold around a sixth. Sequencing used blood. These receptors came from a woman older than 75 in good health. The CDR3 runs from the conserved cysteine through the conserved F or W. A D gene is named only where the DNA matches it firmly. Size is stated for part of the rows, as once, few or many counts, or as a class when the clone is expanded.

TGTGCCAGCAGTTCTGTCGACCGATACTCCTACAATGAGCAGTTCTTC,CASSSVDRYSYNEQFF,TRBV6-5,.,many,TRBJ2-1
TGTGCCAGCAGCCCGAGGGACAGCATCTCACCCCTCCACTTT,CASSPRDSISPLHF,TRBV7-2,TRBD1,many,TRBJ1-6
TGCAGTGCCGGGAGCGGGGTCCTTACCTACGAGCAGTACTTC,CSAGSGVLTYEQYF,TRBV20-1,TRBD2,.,TRBJ2-7
TGTGCCTGGAGTGTCGTCAGGGTGGGGGAAAAACTGTTTTTT,CAWSVVRVGEKLFF,TRBV30,.,few,TRBJ1-4
TGTGCCGGCAGTGAACAAGCCTACGAGCAGTACTTC,CAGSEQAYEQYF,TRBV6-1,.,.,TRBJ2-7
TGTGCCAGCAGCTTAGGTACTGTGGGAGATACGCAGTATTTT,CASSLGTVGDTQYF,TRBV11-2,.,many,TRBJ2-3
TGTGCCAGCAGCTTGTGGGCGGGGGGCCAAGAGACCCAGTACTTC,CASSLWAGGQETQYF,TRBV5-6,TRBD2,few,TRBJ2-5
TGCGCCAGCAGCCAGGAGACCGGGACAGGACGGTATGGCTACACCTTC,CASSQETGTGRYGYTF,TRBV4-1,TRBD1,many,TRBJ1-2
TGCAGTGCTAGAGACGTACAGGGATCGCGTGGCTACACCTTC,CSARDVQGSRGYTF,TRBV20-1,.,.,TRBJ1-2
TGTGCCTGGTCTAGCGGGGGGGCGATAAAAGAGACCCAGTACTTC,CAWSSGGAIKETQYF,TRBV30,TRBD2,.,TRBJ2-5
TGTGCCACCAGTGATCCATACGGGACAGGGACCTACAATGAGCAGTTCTTC,CATSDPYGTGTYNEQFF,TRBV24-1,TRBD1,many,TRBJ2-1
TGCAGTGCTCCCCAGGGATACTATGGCTACACCTTC,CSAPQGYYGYTF,TRBV20-1,.,few,TRBJ1-2
TGCAGTGCAGACGGCCGATCCAGAGCGGGGGGGGCCGAAGATACGCAGTATTTT,CSADGRSRAGGAEDTQYF,TRBV20-1,TRBD2,few,TRBJ2-3
TGTGCCAGCAGTGAACCCCGGGGGGACCACCAAGAGACCCAGTACTTC,CASSEPRGDHQETQYF,TRBV6-1,TRBD2,many,TRBJ2-5
TGTGCCAGCAGCCCCCAGACAGGGAACACTGAAGCTTTCTTT,CASSPQTGNTEAFF,TRBV13,.,.,TRBJ1-1
TGTGCCAGCAGTTTACCGGACAATAGGGCCGAAGCTTTCTTT,CASSLPDNRAEAFF,TRBV28,.,.,TRBJ1-1
TGTGCCAGCAGCGTTTTAGGGTTGTCCACCGGGGAGCTGTTTTTT,CASSVLGLSTGELFF,TRBV9,.,few,TRBJ2-2
TGTGCCAGCAGTTATCCAGGGGGAGGAGGACAGCCCCAGCATTTT,CASSYPGGGGQPQHF,TRBV6-2/TRBV6-3,TRBD1,.,TRBJ1-5
TGTGCCAGCAGCCCGGGACAGGGTTACGGGGAGCTGTTTTTT,CASSPGQGYGELFF,TRBV7-9,TRBD1,.,TRBJ2-2
TGTGCCAGCAGCTTAGGCGCTCCCTTTTTGCAGTACTTC,CASSLGAPFLQYF,TRBV7-2,.,many,TRBJ2-5
TGCAGCGTAAGGGGACAGGCTAACTATGGCTACACCTTC,CSVRGQANYGYTF,TRBV29-1,TRBD1,.,TRBJ1-2
TGCGCCAGCAGCATGGCTACGCCGGGTGGCTACACCTTC,CASSMATPGGYTF,TRBV5-1,.,many,TRBJ1-2
TGTGCCAGCAGATACTACGGACAGGGGAACACTGAAGCTTTCTTT,CASRYYGQGNTEAFF,TRBV7-2,TRBD1,.,TRBJ1-1
TGTGCCAGCAGCTTAGCTATGGGACAGGGACCCTACGAGCAGTACTTC,CASSLAMGQGPYEQYF,TRBV7-2,TRBD1,many,TRBJ2-7
TGTGCCAGCAGCACGGGCAGGGGGGGGCGAGATCCCTACGAGCAGTACTTC,CASSTGRGGRDPYEQYF,TRBV5-6,.,.,TRBJ2-7
TGTGCCAGCAGTTACCTTGGGATAAGCAATCAGCCCCAGCATTTT,CASSYLGISNQPQHF,TRBV6-2/TRBV6-3,.,many,TRBJ1-5
TGTGCCAGCTTCGAGACAGGGGAAACCGGGGAGCTGTTTTTT,CASFETGETGELFF,TRBV2,TRBD1,.,TRBJ2-2
TGTGCCAGCAGCCGAGACACGGGTCTCAACTACGAGCAGTACTTC,CASSRDTGLNYEQYF,TRBV16,.,many,TRBJ2-7
TGTGCCAGTAGTTCCCAGGGGCCAAATCAGCCCCAGCATTTT,CASSSQGPNQPQHF,TRBV19,.,once,TRBJ1-5
TGTGCCAGCAACTTAGCGGGGCGCCAAGAGACCCAGTACTTC,CASNLAGRQETQYF,TRBV2,TRBD2,.,TRBJ2-5
TGCAGCATCACTGGCCAGGGAGAGACCCAGTACTTC,CSITGQGETQYF,TRBV29-1,.,.,TRBJ2-5
TGTGCCAGCAGCGAGGACTCCGGGCGTTTTAATTCACCCCTCCACTTT,CASSEDSGRFNSPLHF,TRBV27,.,few,TRBJ1-6
TGTGCCGGGCGATGGGACGGGAACACTGAAGCTTTCTTT,CAGRWDGNTEAFF,TRBV10-3,.,many,TRBJ1-1
TGCGCCAGCAGCTGGGGGACTCTGGGGGAGACCCAGTACTTC,CASSWGTLGETQYF,TRBV5-1,.,many,TRBJ2-5
TGTGCCAGCAGTTACCACTTAGCCGAGACCCAGTACTTC,CASSYHLAETQYF,TRBV6-2/TRBV6-3,.,.,TRBJ2-5
TGTGCCAGCAGTTTAGACGGGGCTGTCTCCTACAATGAGCAGTTCTTC,CASSLDGAVSYNEQFF,TRBV27,.,many,TRBJ2-1
TGTGCCAGCAGCTTAGCCCAGGGGAGAAACACCGGGGAGCGGTTTTTT,CASSLAQGRNTGERFF,TRBV7-6,.,.,TRBJ2-2
TGTGCCAGCAGTCGTCCGGGAGGGACTGGGGCCAACGTCCTGACTTTC,CASSRPGGTGANVLTF,TRBV27,TRBD2,few,TRBJ2-6
TGTGCCAGCAGCGCGGACAGGATGAACACTGAAGCTTTCTTT,CASSADRMNTEAFF,TRBV7-9,TRBD1,.,TRBJ1-1
TGCAGTGCTAGAGAACAGGGGGATCAGCCCCAGCATTTT,CSAREQGDQPQHF,TRBV20-1,TRBD1,few,TRBJ1-5
TGTGCCAGCAGTTTAGATGCGTCTAACACTGAAGCTTTCTTT,CASSLDASNTEAFF,TRBV12-3/TRBV12-4,.,many,TRBJ1-1
TGTGCCAGCAGTTTATATAGTAACAGGGAGGCCTACGAGCAGTACTTC,CASSLYSNREAYEQYF,TRBV27,.,.,TRBJ2-7
TGTGCCAGCAGCCCCACAGCGGGGGGGCTAGGCGAGCAGTACTTC,CASSPTAGGLGEQYF,TRBV12-3/TRBV12-4,TRBD2,few,TRBJ2-7
TGCAGTGCTAGAGGTCAGGGGGTTGGATACGAGCAGTACTTC,CSARGQGVGYEQYF,TRBV20-1,TRBD1,many,TRBJ2-7
TGTGCCAGCAGCGACACCGGGACAGGGGGCTATAATTCACCCCTCCACTTT,CASSDTGTGGYNSPLHF,TRBV5-6,TRBD1,few,TRBJ1-6
TGTGCCAGCAGCATAGTGGGCACAGATACGCAGTATTTT,CASSIVGTDTQYF,TRBV9,.,many,TRBJ2-3
TGTGCCAGCATCCAGGACTCCACTAATGAAAAACGGTTTTTT,CASIQDSTNEKRFF,TRBV6-2/TRBV6-3,.,few,TRBJ1-4
TGTGCCAGCAGTTACCTCCAGTCCTACGAGCAGTACTTC,CASSYLQSYEQYF,TRBV6-5,.,many,TRBJ2-7
TGTGCCAGCAGCTTCCAGGGGGGGGGCTACACCTTC,CASSFQGGGYTF,TRBV7-2,TRBD1,.,TRBJ1-2
TGTGCCTGGAGACTAGCTGGTGGCTACGAGCAGTACTTC,CAWRLAGGYEQYF,TRBV30,.,many,TRBJ2-7
TGTGCCAGCAGCCGATCCTTACGGGACCGAAGCCTCTCTGGAAACACCATATATTTT,CASSRSLRDRSLSGNTIYF,TRBV7-9,.,few,TRBJ1-3
TGCAGCGTTGAACTAGGGATAGGCACTGAAGCTTTCTTT,CSVELGIGTEAFF,TRBV29-1,.,many,TRBJ1-1
TGCGCCAGCAGCGGGGGGACTAGCGTCCCTCCAGATACGCAGTATTTT,CASSGGTSVPPDTQYF,TRBV5-1,TRBD2,.,TRBJ2-3